These T cell receptor beta chains were read from a single sample in a study of blood T cell repertoires in COVID-19. Repertoires were generated with immunoSEQ multiplex PCR, while TCRdb's copy carries only in-frame clones and drops some. The top ten clones hold about 10% of a sample with some 190,000 clones, about four fifths of them seen once. The specimen sequenced was peripheral blood. The receptors originated from a woman between 35 and 50 years old with COVID-19, enrolled during active disease. The CDR3 runs from the conserved cysteine through the conserved F or W. The D gene is left open where the match is weak. The size entry is marked missing in some rows and otherwise reads once, few, many or a size class.

J gene,D gene,V gene,clone size,CDR3 protein,CDR3 DNA
TRBJ1-5,-,TRBV19,-,CASSGEPRGPQHF,TGTGCCAGTAGCGGGGAGCCCCGTGGGCCCCAGCATTTT
TRBJ1-6,-,TRBV30,-,CAWSNSENSPLHF,TGTGCCTGGAGTAATAGTGAGAATTCACCCCTCCACTTT
TRBJ2-5,TRBD2,TRBV15,-,CATSRASGSSVLGETQYF,TGTGCCACCAGCAGGGCTAGCGGGAGTTCTGTTTTAGGGGAGACCCAGTACTTC
TRBJ2-7,-,TRBV10-2,-,CASSGGVLSYEQYF,TGCGCCAGCAGTGGGGGAGTACTTTCCTACGAGCAGTACTTC
TRBJ2-1,-,TRBV7-6,-,CASSLEKGLQMGYNEQFF,TGTGCCAGCAGCTTAGAAAAAGGACTTCAAATGGGATACAATGAGCAGTTCTTC
TRBJ2-5,TRBD2,TRBV9,-,CASSMGLAVGQETQYF,TGTGCCAGCAGCATGGGACTAGCGGTGGGACAAGAGACCCAGTACTTC
TRBJ2-4,-,TRBV7-9,-,CASSPDRQKNIQYF,TGTGCCAGCAGCCCGGACAGACAAAAAAACATTCAGTACTTC
TRBJ2-2,-,TRBV12-3/TRBV12-4,-,CASSSSAGELFF,TGTGCCAGCAGTTCTAGTGCCGGGGAGCTGTTTTTT
TRBJ2-4,-,TRBV19,-,CASSIEDHGGAKNIQYF,TGTGCCAGTAGTATAGAGGATCACGGGGGAGCCAAAAACATTCAGTACTTC
TRBJ1-5,-,TRBV6-1,-,CASSDRWFSNQPQHF,TGTGCCAGCAGTGACCGGTGGTTTAGCAATCAGCCCCAGCATTTT
TRBJ2-7,TRBD2,TRBV7-9,-,CASSFSGSYEQYF,TGTGCCAGCAGCTTTAGCGGGAGCTACGAGCAGTACTTC
TRBJ1-3,TRBD1,TRBV5-1,-,CASSWDRSNGNTIYF,TGCGCCAGCAGCTGGGACAGGTCGAATGGAAACACCATATATTTT
TRBJ2-1,TRBD2,TRBV28,-,CASSLAGGRVENEQFF,TGTGCCAGCAGCCTAGCGGGAGGGCGGGTGGAGAATGAGCAGTTCTTC
TRBJ2-7,-,TRBV7-9,-,CASSLGGPYEQYF,TGTGCCAGCAGCTTGGGGGGACCCTACGAGCAGTACTTC
TRBJ1-4,-,TRBV19,-,CASSMGPGYNEKLFF,TGTGCCAGTAGTATGGGCCCTGGCTATAATGAAAAACTGTTTTTT
TRBJ1-2,TRBD1,TRBV7-9,-,CASSFGDRDGYTF,TGTGCCAGCAGCTTTGGGGACAGGGACGGCTACACCTTC
TRBJ2-7,-,TRBV15,-,CATSRTTKWDEQYF,TGTGCCACCAGCAGAACTACCAAATGGGACGAGCAGTACTTC
TRBJ1-5,-,TRBV4-2,-,CASSPELGSNQPQHF,TGTGCCAGCAGCCCAGAGTTGGGCAGCAATCAGCCCCAGCATTTT
TRBJ1-2,-,TRBV9,-,CASSPGLSPDGYTF,TGTGCCAGCAGCCCCGGACTGAGTCCGGACGGCTACACCTTC
TRBJ1-4,-,TRBV29-1,-,CSAFAAATNEKLFF,TGCAGCGCCTTCGCGGCTGCAACTAATGAAAAACTGTTTTTT
TRBJ1-3,-,TRBV28,once,CASSAEKQGIGGNTIYF,TGTGCCAGCAGTGCGGAAAAACAGGGAATCGGTGGAAACACCATATATTTT
TRBJ1-4,TRBD1,TRBV28,-,CASSLLSGQGAIEKLFF,TGTGCCAGCAGTTTACTCTCCGGACAGGGGGCGATTGAAAAACTGTTTTTT
TRBJ2-1,TRBD2,TRBV3-1/TRBV3-2,-,CASSQPPAPGLGYNEQFF,TGTGCCAGCAGCCAACCCCCTGCTCCGGGACTAGGGTACAATGAGCAGTTCTTC
TRBJ1-6,-,TRBV2,once,CASSLFAGPQSPLHF,TGTGCCAGCAGTTTATTTGCGGGGCCTCAATCACCCCTCCACTTT
TRBJ1-3,-,TRBV9,-,CASSTYPGGSSGNTIYF,TGTGCCAGCAGCACATATCCCGGGGGGAGCAGTGGAAACACCATATATTTT
TRBJ2-2,TRBD1,TRBV30,-,CAWRPQGEYPTGELFF,TGTGCCTGGAGGCCCCAGGGGGAGTACCCCACCGGGGAGCTGTTTTTT
TRBJ2-2,TRBD2,TRBV27,-,CASSSLAGLNTGELFF,TGTGCCAGCAGCTCCTTAGCGGGGCTAAACACCGGGGAGCTGTTTTTT
TRBJ1-2,TRBD1,TRBV28,-,CASSPTGGFNYGYTF,TGTGCCAGCAGTCCCACAGGGGGATTTAACTATGGCTACACCTTC
TRBJ2-7,TRBD1,TRBV7-8,-,CASSRVGDRAQSKYF,TGTGCCAGCAGCCGAGTCGGCGACAGGGCACAATCCAAGTACTTC
TRBJ2-7,-,TRBV6-5,-,CASRKKTSGLNEQYF,TGTGCCAGCAGGAAAAAGACTAGTGGGTTGAACGAGCAGTACTTC
TRBJ2-1,TRBD2,TRBV5-8,-,CASSLALAGGSDEQFF,TGTGCCAGCAGCTTGGCTCTAGCGGGGGGGTCAGATGAGCAGTTCTTC
TRBJ1-1,TRBD1,TRBV30,-,CAWSTGGTEAFF,TGTGCCTGGAGTACAGGGGGAACTGAAGCTTTCTTT
TRBJ1-1,-,TRBV10-3,many,CAISELQPQEAFF,TGTGCCATCAGTGAGCTACAGCCCCAGGAAGCTTTCTTT
TRBJ2-7,TRBD1,TRBV6-2/TRBV6-3,-,CASSNADRGYEQYF,TGTGCCAGCAGTAACGCCGACAGGGGGTACGAGCAGTACTTC
TRBJ1-5,TRBD1,TRBV7-9,-,CASSLEWQGDSAQHF,TGTGCCAGCAGCTTAGAGTGGCAGGGGGATTCAGCCCAGCATTTT
TRBJ2-2,-,TRBV6-1,-,CASSAASGERGGELFF,TGTGCCAGCAGTGCAGCCTCGGGAGAGAGGGGCGGGGAGCTGTTTTTT
TRBJ2-4,-,TRBV6-5,-,CASKGSGNIQYF,TGTGCCAGCAAGGGAAGCGGGAACATTCAGTACTTC
TRBJ2-1,-,TRBV7-6,-,CASSSPRASWDEQFF,TGTGCCAGCAGCTCTCCCAGGGCTTCATGGGATGAGCAGTTCTTC
TRBJ1-3,TRBD1,TRBV5-4,once,CASSRPGQGGDTIYF,TGTGCCAGCAGCCGACCGGGACAGGGCGGGGACACCATATATTTT
TRBJ1-1,-,TRBV6-1,-,CASSEFRRNTEAFF,TGTGCCAGCAGTGAATTTCGGAGGAACACTGAAGCTTTCTTT